This T cell receptor beta chain was sequenced during a study of T cell responses to AZD1222 COVID-19 vaccine (dated by TCRdb to about 2021). Context from the whole study: AZD1222 recipients given second doses at about 4 weeks or at about 12 weeks were pooled, since spike-specific TCR depth and breadth were not found to differ between the two schedules. A total of just over 230 trial participants underwent TCR sequencing, of whom about 210 had received two doses of AZD1222 and approximately 25 had received two doses of the MenACWY control vaccine. Enrollment into the trials was organized by age into subgroups of 18-55, 56-69 and 70-plus years, and those subgroups contained roughly 150, 30 and 60 TCR-sequenced participants, respectively.

The CDR3 regions of human TCRbeta chains were subjected to immunosequencing. Under the source paper's analysis protocol: Repertoire TCRs were checked for matches against a reference library of SARS-CoV-2-specific TCRs that had been generated using the MIRA antigen-specificity platform. Breadth meant the fraction of unique TCRs that were SARS-CoV-2-associated, whereas depth meant the fraction of total T cells that were SARS-CoV-2-associated. Using the MIRA data, each spike-specific TCR was assigned both to the spike region to which the TCR was reactive and to a CD4 or CD8 class. Log10-transformed breadth and depth values were compared by one-way ANOVA with Sidak's multiple comparisons tests. TCRdb took over this immuneACCESS table, retaining in-frame rearrangements with V and J assigned. Such tables are incomplete; in checked studies, under half of the missing clones stem from an unresolved V gene, and the remainder is unexplained. For V, J and clone size, that table is used; D and trimming come from the DNA. The sample records approximately 160,000 clones, 85% to 95% of which are singletons. More than 0.8% of the sample rests with the top ten.

What the research found in general, with its limitations: Most participants were white British and females outnumbered males, and the authors suggested that clonal diversity may have been underestimated. The vaccine-associated CD4 TCRs covered the entire spike protein, and the dominant responses fell in regions 160-218 and 743-854. After two AZD1222 doses, spike-specific TCR breadth and depth were significantly higher than at day 0 and than in MenACWY recipients. In the small 56-69-year group, the increase in depth fell short of significance, most likely because of low power. Only six AZD1222 recipients were SARS-CoV-2 seropositive at baseline, limiting conclusions about previously exposed vaccinees. Because no day 14 peak-response samples were available, the repertoires could be characterized only after the peak T cell response. Reportedly, almost half of the unique spike-specific TCRs recognized epitopes lying outside the regions that are mutated in the B.1.351 and B.1.1.7 variants.

The CDR3, cysteine through phenylalanine, is 16 amino acids long. The CDR3 DNA has 48 bases and is translated from base 1. The germline V and J ends show losses of 1 base and 4 bases respectively, and no gene match explains 8 bases of the junction. CDR1 and CDR2 (SGHTA, FQGNSA) derive from the germline V gene. The time point label corresponds to: baseline before first vaccination. Vaccinee samples came from UK trials COV001 and COV002, including a single-blind randomized controlled phase 2/3 trial of AZD1222 (ChAdOx1 nCoV-19) in healthy adults. For TCRbeta chain sequencing, PBMC samples were collected from trial participants at day 0 and at day 28 after the second dose. Worth noting for this clone: No cognate antigen has been identified for it. No base quality information exists; no much larger clone differs at one position.

The source is an adult in good health. The chain couples TRBV7-2 to TRBJ2-5; 8 bases in the junction line up with TRBD2. This material consisted of peripheral blood, taken on day 0 of AZD1222 vaccination. The CDR3 is CASSLGGGGRGETQYF. Read as DNA, the sequence is TGTGCCAGCAGCTTAGGCGGCGGGGGGCGCGGAGAGACCCAGTACTTC.